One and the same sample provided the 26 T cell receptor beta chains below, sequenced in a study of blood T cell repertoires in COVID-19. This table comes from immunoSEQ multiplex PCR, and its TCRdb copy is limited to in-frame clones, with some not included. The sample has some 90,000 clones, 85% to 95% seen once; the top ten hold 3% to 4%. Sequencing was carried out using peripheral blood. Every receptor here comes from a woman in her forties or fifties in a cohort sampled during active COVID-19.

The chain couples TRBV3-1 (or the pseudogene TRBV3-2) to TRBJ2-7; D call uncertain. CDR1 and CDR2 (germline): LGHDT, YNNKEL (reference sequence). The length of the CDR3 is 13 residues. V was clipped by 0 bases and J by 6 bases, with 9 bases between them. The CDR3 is CASSQDFPLEQYF. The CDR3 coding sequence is TGTGCCAGCAGCCAAGATTTCCCCCTCGAGCAGTACTTC.

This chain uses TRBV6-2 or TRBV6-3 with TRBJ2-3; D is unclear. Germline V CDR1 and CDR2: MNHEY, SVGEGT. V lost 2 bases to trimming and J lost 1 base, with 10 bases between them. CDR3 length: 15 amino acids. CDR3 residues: CASSYGEAGTDTQYF. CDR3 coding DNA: TGTGCCAGCAGTTACGGAGAAGCTGGCACAGATACGCAGTATTTT.

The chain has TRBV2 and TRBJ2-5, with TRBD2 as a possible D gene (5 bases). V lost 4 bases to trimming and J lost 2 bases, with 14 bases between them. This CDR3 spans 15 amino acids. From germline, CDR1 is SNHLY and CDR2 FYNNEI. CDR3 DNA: TGTGCCAGCAGTGTACTGCGCGGAGGACAAGAGACCCAGTACTTC. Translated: CASSVLRGGQETQYF.

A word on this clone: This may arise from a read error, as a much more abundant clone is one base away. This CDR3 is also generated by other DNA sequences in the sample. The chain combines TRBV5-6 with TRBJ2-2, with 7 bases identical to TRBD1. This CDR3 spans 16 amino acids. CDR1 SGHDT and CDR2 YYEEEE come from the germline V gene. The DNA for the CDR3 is TGTGCCAGCAGCTTGGGGGGACAGCAACACACCGGAGAGCTGTTTTTT. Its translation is CASSLGGQQHTGELFF.

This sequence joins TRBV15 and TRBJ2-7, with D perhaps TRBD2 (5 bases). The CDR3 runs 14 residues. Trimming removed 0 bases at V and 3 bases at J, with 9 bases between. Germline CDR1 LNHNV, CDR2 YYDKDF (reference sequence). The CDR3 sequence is CATSRDNGIYEQYF. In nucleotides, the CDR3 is TGTGCCACCAGCAGAGATAACGGGATCTACGAGCAGTACTTC.

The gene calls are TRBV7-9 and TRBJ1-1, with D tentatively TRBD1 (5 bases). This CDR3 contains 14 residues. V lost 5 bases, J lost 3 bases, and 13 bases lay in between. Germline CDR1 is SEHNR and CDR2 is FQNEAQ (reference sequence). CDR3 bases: TGTGCCAGCAGCCCCGCCCCAGGGCACACTGAAGCTTTCTTT. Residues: CASSPAPGHTEAFF.

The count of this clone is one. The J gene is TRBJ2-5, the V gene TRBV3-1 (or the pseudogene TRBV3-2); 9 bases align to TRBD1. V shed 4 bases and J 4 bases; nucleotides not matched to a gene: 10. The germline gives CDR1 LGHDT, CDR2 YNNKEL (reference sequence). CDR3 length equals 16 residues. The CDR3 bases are TGTGCCAGCAGCCGAATCGACAGGGGGAGCACAGAGACCCAGTACTTC. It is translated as CASSRIDRGSTETQYF.

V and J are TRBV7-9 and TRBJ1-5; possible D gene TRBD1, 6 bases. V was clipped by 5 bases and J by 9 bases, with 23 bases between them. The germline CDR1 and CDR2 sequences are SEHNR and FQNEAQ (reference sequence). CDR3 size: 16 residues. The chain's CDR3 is CASSRSQGLTAGPQHF. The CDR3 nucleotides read TGTGCCAGCAGCAGGTCCCAGGGGCTAACTGCAGGGCCCCAGCATTTT.

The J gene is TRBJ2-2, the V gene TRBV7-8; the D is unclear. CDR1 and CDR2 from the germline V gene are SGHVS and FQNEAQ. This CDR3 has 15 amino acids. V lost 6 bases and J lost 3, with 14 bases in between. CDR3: CASRFFSVYTGELFF. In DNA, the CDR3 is TGTGCCAGCAGGTTTTTCTCGGTTTACACCGGGGAGCTGTTTTTT.

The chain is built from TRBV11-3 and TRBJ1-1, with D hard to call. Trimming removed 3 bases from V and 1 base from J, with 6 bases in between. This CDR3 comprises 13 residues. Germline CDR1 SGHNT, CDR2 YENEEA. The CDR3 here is CASSFGTNTEAFF. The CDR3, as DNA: TGTGCCAGCAGCTTCGGTACGAACACTGAAGCTTTCTTT.

CDR3 nucleotide sequence: TGTGCCTGGAGTCCGAAAGCCGGGACAGGGGGTGGCGAGCAGTACTTC. Translated, it gives CAWSPKAGTGGGEQYF. V is TRBV30 and J is TRBJ2-7, with 11 bases matching TRBD1. The germline V gene encodes CDR1 GTSNPN and CDR2 SVGIG (reference sequence). The ends lost 2 bases at V and 6 bases at J; junction bases unmatched: 12. The CDR3 is made up of 16 amino acids.

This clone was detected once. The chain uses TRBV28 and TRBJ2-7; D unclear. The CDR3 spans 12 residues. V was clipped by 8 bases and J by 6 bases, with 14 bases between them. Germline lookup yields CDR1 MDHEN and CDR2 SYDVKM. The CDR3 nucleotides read TGTGCCAGCGGTTCCCGAAGAGGCGAGCAGTACTTC. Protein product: CASGSRRGEQYF.

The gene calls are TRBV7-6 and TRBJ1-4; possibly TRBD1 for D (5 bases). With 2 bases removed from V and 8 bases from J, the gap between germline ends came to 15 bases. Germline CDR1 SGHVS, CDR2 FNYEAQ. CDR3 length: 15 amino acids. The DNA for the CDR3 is TGTGCCAGCAGCTTAATCGGGGGTGCTAGCGAAAAACTGTTTTTT. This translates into CASSLIGGASEKLFF.

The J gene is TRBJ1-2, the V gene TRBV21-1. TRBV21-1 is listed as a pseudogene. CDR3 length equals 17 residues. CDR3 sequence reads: CASSATRRREGNYGYTF. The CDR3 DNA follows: TGTGCCAGCAGCGCAACACGACGGCGGGAAGGGAACTATGGCTACACCTTC.

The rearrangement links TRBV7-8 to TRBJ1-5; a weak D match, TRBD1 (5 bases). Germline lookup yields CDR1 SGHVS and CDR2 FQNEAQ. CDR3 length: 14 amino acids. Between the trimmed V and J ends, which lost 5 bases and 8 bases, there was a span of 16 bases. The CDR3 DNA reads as TGTGCCAGCAGCCTACGGCGGGGGTACGAGCCCCAGCATTTT. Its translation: CASSLRRGYEPQHF. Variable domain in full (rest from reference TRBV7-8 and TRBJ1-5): GAGVSQSPRYKVAKRGQDVALRCDPISGHVSLFWYQQALGQGPEFLTYFQNEAQLDKSGLPSDRFFAERPEGSVSTLKIQRTQQEDSAVYLCASSLRRGYEPQHFGDGTRLSIL.

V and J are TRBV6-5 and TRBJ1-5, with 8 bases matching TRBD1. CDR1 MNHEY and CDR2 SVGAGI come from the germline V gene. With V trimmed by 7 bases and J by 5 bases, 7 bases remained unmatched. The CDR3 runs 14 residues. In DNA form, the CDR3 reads TGTGCCAGCACCTCCCGACAGGGGCATCAGCCCCAGCATTTT. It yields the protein CASTSRQGHQPQHF.

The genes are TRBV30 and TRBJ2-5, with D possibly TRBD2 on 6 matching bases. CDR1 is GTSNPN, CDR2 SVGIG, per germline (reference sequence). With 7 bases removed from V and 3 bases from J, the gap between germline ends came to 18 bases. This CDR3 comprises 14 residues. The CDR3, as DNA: TGTGCCTATACCCATGGGGCTAGCGAAGAGACCCAGTACTTC. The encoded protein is CAYTHGASEETQYF. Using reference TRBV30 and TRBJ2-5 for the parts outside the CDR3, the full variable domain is SQTIHQWPATLVQPVGSPLSLECTVEGTSNPNLYWYRQAAGRGLQLLFYSVGIGQISSEVPQNLSASRPQDRQFILSSKKLLLSDSGFYLCAYTHGASEETQYFGPGTRLLVL.

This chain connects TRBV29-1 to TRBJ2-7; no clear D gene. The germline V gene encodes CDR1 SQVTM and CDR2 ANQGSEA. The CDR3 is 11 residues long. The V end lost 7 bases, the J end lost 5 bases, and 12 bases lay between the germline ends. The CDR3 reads CSALYYDEQYF. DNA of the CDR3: TGCAGCGCGCTCTACTACGACGAGCAGTACTTC.

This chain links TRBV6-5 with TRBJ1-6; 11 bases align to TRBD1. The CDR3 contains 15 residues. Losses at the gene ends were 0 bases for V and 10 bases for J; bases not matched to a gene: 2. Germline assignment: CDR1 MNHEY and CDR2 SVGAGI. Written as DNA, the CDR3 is TGTGCCAGCAGTTACTCTTGGGACAGGGGGTCACCCCTCCACTTT. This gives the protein CASSYSWDRGSPLHF.

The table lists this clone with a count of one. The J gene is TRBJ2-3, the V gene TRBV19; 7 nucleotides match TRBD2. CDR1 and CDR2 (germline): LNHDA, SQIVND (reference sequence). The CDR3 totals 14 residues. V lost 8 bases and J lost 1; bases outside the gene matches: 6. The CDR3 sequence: CASGWGGGTDTQYF. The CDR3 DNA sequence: TGTGCCAGTGGGTGGGGAGGGGGCACAGATACGCAGTATTTT.

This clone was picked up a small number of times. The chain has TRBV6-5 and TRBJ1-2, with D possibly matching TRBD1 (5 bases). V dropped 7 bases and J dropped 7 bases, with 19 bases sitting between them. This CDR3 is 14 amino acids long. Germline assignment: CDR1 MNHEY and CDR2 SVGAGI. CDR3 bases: TGTGCCAGCACCCCAGGCAGGGTTCGTTCTGGCTACACCTTC. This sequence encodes CASTPGRVRSGYTF.

CDR3 DNA sequence: TGTGCCAGCAGTCCACACGGGACAGTAAACCAGCCCCAGCATTTT. This encodes CASSPHGTVNQPQHF. The rearrangement uses TRBV6-5 and TRBJ1-5, with TRBD1 identical over 7 bases. CDR3 length equals 15 residues. With V trimmed by 5 bases and J by 7 bases, 11 bases remained unmatched. Germline V gene sequence: CDR1 MNHEY, CDR2 SVGAGI.

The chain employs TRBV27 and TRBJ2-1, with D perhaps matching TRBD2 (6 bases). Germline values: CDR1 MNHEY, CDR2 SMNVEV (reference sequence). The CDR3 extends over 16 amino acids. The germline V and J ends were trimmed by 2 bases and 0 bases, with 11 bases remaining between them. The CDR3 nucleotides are TGTGCCAGCAGTTTAGTTCCTAGCGCCTCCTACAATGAGCAGTTCTTC. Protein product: CASSLVPSASYNEQFF.

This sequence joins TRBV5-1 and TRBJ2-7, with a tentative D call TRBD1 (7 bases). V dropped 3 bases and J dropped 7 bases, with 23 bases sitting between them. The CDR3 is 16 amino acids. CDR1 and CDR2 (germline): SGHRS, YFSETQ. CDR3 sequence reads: CASSSLRDSPAGEQYF. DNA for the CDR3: TGCGCCAGCAGCTCCTTACGGGACAGCCCTGCGGGGGAGCAGTACTTC.

In DNA form, the CDR3 reads TGCGCCAGCAGCAAGACTAGCGGTCATAGCTCCTACAATGAGCAGTTCTTC. Translated, it gives CASSKTSGHSSYNEQFF. V usage is TRBV5-1 and J usage is TRBJ2-1; 9 bases agree with TRBD2. Germline trimming cut 4 bases from V and 0 bases from J; bases unmatched to any gene: 8. The germline V gene encodes CDR1 SGHRS and CDR2 YFSETQ. The CDR3 length is 17 residues.

The CDR3 loop is CASSSSGSTDLSQPQHF. CDR3 DNA sequence: TGTGCCAGTAGTTCGTCAGGGTCCACGGATCTAAGTCAGCCCCAGCATTTT. The chain uses TRBV19 and TRBJ1-5; D might be TRBD1 (5 bases). The germline V and J ends were trimmed by 5 bases and 6 bases, with 23 bases remaining between them. This CDR3 comprises 17 residues. Looked up from germline, CDR1 is LNHDA and CDR2 is SQIVND (reference sequence).